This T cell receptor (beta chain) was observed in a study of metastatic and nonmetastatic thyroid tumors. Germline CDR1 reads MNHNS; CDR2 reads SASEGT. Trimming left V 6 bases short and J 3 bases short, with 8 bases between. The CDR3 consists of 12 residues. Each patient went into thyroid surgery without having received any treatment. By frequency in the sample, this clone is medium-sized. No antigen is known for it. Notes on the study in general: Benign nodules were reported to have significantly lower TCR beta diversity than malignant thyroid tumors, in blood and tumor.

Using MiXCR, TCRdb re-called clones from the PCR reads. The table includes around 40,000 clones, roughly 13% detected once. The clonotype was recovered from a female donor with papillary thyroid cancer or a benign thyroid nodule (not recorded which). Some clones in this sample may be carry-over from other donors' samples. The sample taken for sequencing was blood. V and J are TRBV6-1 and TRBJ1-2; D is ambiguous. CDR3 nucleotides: TGTGCCAGCAGCAGAGAAGACTATGGCTACACCTTC. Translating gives CASSREDYGYTF.